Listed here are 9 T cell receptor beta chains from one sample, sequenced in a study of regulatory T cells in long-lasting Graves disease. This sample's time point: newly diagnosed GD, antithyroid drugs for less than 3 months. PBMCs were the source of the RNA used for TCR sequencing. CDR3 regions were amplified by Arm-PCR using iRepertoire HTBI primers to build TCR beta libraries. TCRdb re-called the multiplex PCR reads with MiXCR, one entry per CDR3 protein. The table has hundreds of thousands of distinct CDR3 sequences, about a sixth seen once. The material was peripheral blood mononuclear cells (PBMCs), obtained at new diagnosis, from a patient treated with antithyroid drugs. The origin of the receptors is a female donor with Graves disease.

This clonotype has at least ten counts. CDR3 sequence: CATSVYFSGHYQQATNEKLFF. CDR3 sequence (DNA): TGTGCCACCAGTGTGTATTTTTCGGGACACTACCAGCAGGCAACTAATGAAAAACTGTTTTTT. The chain combines TRBV24-1 with TRBJ1-4; maybe TRBD1 (6 bases). The V end lost 5 bases, the J end lost 0 bases, and 27 bases lay between the germline ends. In germline, CDR1 is KGHDR, CDR2 SFDVKD. The length of the CDR3 is 21 residues.

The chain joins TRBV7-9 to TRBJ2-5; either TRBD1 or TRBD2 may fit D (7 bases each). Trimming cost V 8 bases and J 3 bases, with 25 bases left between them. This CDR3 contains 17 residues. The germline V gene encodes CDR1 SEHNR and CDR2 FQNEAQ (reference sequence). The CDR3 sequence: CASSGGIESGTEETQYF. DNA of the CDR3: TGTGCCAGCTCCGGGGGGATCGAATCCGGGACAGAAGAGACCCAGTACTTC.

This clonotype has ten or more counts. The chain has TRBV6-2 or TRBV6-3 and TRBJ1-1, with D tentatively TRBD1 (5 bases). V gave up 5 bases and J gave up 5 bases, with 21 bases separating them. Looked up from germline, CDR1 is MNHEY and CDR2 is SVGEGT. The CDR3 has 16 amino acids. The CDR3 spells CASSAQFNGGGTEAFF. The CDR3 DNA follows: TGTGCCAGCAGTGCACAGTTTAATGGGGGTGGGACTGAAGCTTTCTTT.

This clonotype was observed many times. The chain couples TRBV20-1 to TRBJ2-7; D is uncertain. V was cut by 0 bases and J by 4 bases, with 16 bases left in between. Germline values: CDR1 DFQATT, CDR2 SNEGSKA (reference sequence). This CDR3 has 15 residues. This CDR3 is CSARDHQAVDYEQYF. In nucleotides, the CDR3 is TGCAGTGCTAGAGATCATCAGGCAGTCGATTACGAGCAGTACTTC.

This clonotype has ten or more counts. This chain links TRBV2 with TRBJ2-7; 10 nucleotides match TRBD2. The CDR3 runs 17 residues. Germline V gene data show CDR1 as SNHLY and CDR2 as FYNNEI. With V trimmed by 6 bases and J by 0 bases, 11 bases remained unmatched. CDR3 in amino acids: CASRDSGRTSSSYEQYF. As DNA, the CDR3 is TGTGCCAGCAGAGATAGCGGGAGGACTTCGAGCTCCTACGAGCAGTACTTC. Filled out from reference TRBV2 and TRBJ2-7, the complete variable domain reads EPEVTQTPSHQVTQMGQEVILRCVPISNHLYFYWYRQILGQKVEFLVSFYNNEISEKSEIFDDQFSVERPDGSNFTLKIRSTKLEDSAMYFCASRDSGRTSSSYEQYFGPGTRLTVT.

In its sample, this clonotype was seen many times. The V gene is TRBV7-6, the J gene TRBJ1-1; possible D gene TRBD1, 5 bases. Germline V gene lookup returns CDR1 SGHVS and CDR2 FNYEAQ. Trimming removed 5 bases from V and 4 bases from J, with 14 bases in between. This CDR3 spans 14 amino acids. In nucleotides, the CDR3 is TGTGCCAGCAGCGACAGACTTTGGGGCACTGAAGCTTTCTTT. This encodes CASSDRLWGTEAFF. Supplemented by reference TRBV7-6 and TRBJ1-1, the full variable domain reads GAGVSQSPRYKVTKRGQDVALRCDPISGHVSLYWYRQALGQGPEFLTYFNYEAQQDKSGLPNDRFSAERPEGSISTLTIQRTEQRDSAMYRCASSDRLWGTEAFFGQGTRLTVV.

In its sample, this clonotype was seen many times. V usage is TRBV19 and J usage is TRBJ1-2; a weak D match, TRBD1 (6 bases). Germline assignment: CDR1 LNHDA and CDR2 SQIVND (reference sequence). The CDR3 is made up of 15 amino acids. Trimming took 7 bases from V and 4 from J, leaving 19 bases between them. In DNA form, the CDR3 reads TGTGCCAGTACTCCTGGGGACACTCACTCCTATGGCTACACCTTC. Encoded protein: CASTPGDTHSYGYTF.

The CDR3 sequence is CATLGAGDPGELFF. CDR3 DNA: TGTGCCACCTTGGGCGCAGGGGACCCCGGGGAGCTGTTTTTT. This chain connects TRBV24-1 to TRBJ2-2; D may be TRBD1 (6 bases). CDR3 length: 14 amino acids. V was trimmed by 9 bases and J by 6 bases, leaving 16 bases between them. Germline loops: CDR1 KGHDR, CDR2 SFDVKD.

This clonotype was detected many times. The CDR3: CASSARTGKEAFF. For the CDR3, the DNA is TGTGCCAGCAGCGCAAGGACAGGCAAAGAAGCTTTCTTT. The chain uses TRBV9 and TRBJ1-1, with 7 bases fitting TRBD1. The CDR3 is 13 amino acids. Germline CDR1 is SGDLS and CDR2 is YYNGEE. V dropped 3 bases and J dropped 8; count of bases not matched to a gene: 7.